Detailed here is one TCR beta chain. Its target is unknown. Vbeta (60) and Jbeta (13) primers were used in the PCR. Profiling relied on immunoSEQ multiplex PCR, and the TCRdb table lists in-frame clones only, not all of them. The table has 130,000 or so clones, around 9% seen once. The source of the sample is a study of cytomegalovirus exposure and HLA in healthy donors. Notes on the study in general: In an earlier analysis, in some 600 donors, most V segments appeared productive either ~90% or ~30% of the time. CMV antigen specificity was confirmed in vitro for a few CMV-associated chains.

Trimming took 4 bases from V and 5 from J; bases not matched to a gene: 9. The CDR3 has 18 residues. The germline gives CDR1 SGHRS, CDR2 YFSETQ. The TCR was taken from a man aged 35 to 55 in good health and CMV-seronegative. Sequenced input: PBMCs. The V and J genes are TRBV5-1 and TRBJ2-2, with TRBD2 matching over 15 bases. CDR3 protein: CASSLGLAGGKGTGELFF. The CDR3 region has the DNA TGCGCCAGCAGCCTTGGACTAGCGGGGGGGAAAGGTACCGGGGAGCTGTTTTTT.